The clone carrying this T cell receptor (beta chain) was picked up a small number of times. The antigen remains unidentified. This specimen belongs to a study of T-cell memory formation after mild COVID-19. Findings of the study overall: Clones that got smaller from day 15 to 85 had even CD4/CD8, while clones growing later tipped toward CD4+. Some SARS-CoV-2-responding clones were already detected in memory before infection.

From 5'RACE with constant-segment primers came TCR alpha and TCR beta cDNA libraries that carried sample barcodes and UMIs. TCRdb re-called the 5' RACE reads through MiXCR, storing one row per CDR3 protein. This table has 250,000 to 350,000 distinct CDR3 sequences, approximately 15% appearing once. The CDR3 totals 16 residues. Between the trimmed V and J ends, which lost 3 bases and 0 bases, there was a span of 12 bases. CDR1 is SNHLY, CDR2 FYNNEI, per germline. What was sequenced was PBMCs or a T cell subset sorted from them (not recorded which). J is TRBJ2-1 and V is TRBV2; D gene uncertain. The receptor was derived from a man between 18 and 35 years old who had mild COVID-19 (a few samples of this study predate the infection). Cell type and time point are not known. The CDR3 loop is CASSDPAWRSYNEQFF. The CDR3 DNA follows: TGTGCCAGCAGTGACCCAGCATGGCGCTCCTACAATGAGCAGTTCTTC.